A selection of T cell receptor beta chains follows, all from one sample in a study of shared T cell receptors in the human thymus. TCRdb keeps only in-frame clones here, not all; method: immunoSEQ multiplex PCR. The data show 720,000 or so clones, roughly 85% seen once. A further study also used this sample, focusing on human thymus T cells.

The sample comprised thymocytes. The receptors derive from a girl less than two years old with a congenital heart defect. CDR3s include the opening cysteine and the closing phenylalanine or tryptophan. Fields, in order: J gene, clone size, D gene, V gene, CDR3 DNA, CDR3 protein. D genes are given only for firm matches. Some rows have no size entry. The others give once, few or many, or a class for an expanded clone.

TRBJ1-3,once,TRBD1,TRBV2,TGTGCCAGCAGTGTCGGACAGGGGGCTGGAAACACCATATATTTT,CASSVGQGAGNTIYF
TRBJ1-2,-,-,TRBV14,TGTGCCAGCAGCCGCGACACTGCTAACTATGGCTACACCTTC,CASSRDTANYGYTF
TRBJ1-3,-,TRBD1,TRBV30,TGTGCCTGGAGTGTACCGGGACAGGGGTGGGGAAGCTCTGGAAACACCATATATTTT,CAWSVPGQGWGSSGNTIYF
TRBJ2-1,-,-,TRBV25-1,TGTGCCAGCAGATGCGTCAGGGGTAATGAGCAGTTCTTC,CASRCVRGNEQFF
TRBJ2-4,once,-,TRBV11-2,TGTGCCAGCAGCTTACCCCGGGGGTTAGCCAAAAACATTCAGTACTTC,CASSLPRGLAKNIQYF
TRBJ1-6,-,TRBD1,TRBV7-8,TGTGCCAGCAGCTTAGCCCCCAAGGCCACAGGGGATAATTCACCCCTCCACTTT,CASSLAPKATGDNSPLHF
TRBJ1-2,-,-,TRBV28,TGTGCCAGCAGTTTACCTGACAGACCTTCCGAGGCTAACTATGGCTACACCTTC,CASSLPDRPSEANYGYTF
TRBJ2-3,few,TRBD2,TRBV4-1,TGCGCCAGCAGCCGGGACCGGACTAGCGGGGATAACACTAGCACAGATACGCAGTATTTT,CASSRDRTSGDNTSTDTQYF
TRBJ2-7,once,TRBD1,TRBV11-2,TGTGCCAGCAGCTTAGTACGGACCGGGACAGGGATTTACGAGCAGTACTTC,CASSLVRTGTGIYEQYF
TRBJ2-7,-,TRBD1,TRBV30,TGTGCCTGGAGTGGCAGGGGACAGGGGTTCTACGAGCAGTACTTC,CAWSGRGQGFYEQYF
TRBJ2-1,-,TRBD1,TRBV27,TGTGCCAGCAGTCTACTTCCTCGGGACAGCTACAATGAGCAGTTCTTC,CASSLLPRDSYNEQFF
TRBJ1-4,-,-,TRBV6-6,TGTGCCAGCAGTGGGGACACCTTAGCACATTTT,CASSGDTLAHF
TRBJ2-1,-,TRBD2,TRBV19,TGTGCCAGTAGTTCGAAGCACCCGGGGGGGCCGAGTGAGCAGTTCTTC,CASSSKHPGGPSEQFF
TRBJ1-1,once,TRBD1,TRBV28,TGTGCCAGCAGTTTTTGGTTTCGGTGGTACAGGGGAGCTGAAGCTTTCTTT,CASSFWFRWYRGAEAFF
TRBJ2-5,-,-,TRBV5-1,TGCGCCAGCAGAGACATGGGGGGAGAAGAGACCCAGTACTTC,CASRDMGGEETQYF
TRBJ2-3,-,-,TRBV19,TGTGCCACTTCCAGGGCAACTAACGATACGCAGTATTTT,CATSRATNDTQYF
TRBJ2-7,once,-,TRBV19,TGTGCCAGTAGTTGGACATTTAAGGGCTACGAGCAGTACTTC,CASSWTFKGYEQYF
TRBJ1-2,-,-,TRBV5-1,TGCGCCTCCCATTTGAAGCCTTTTTCTTACACCTTC,CASHLKPFSYTF
TRBJ2-3,-,TRBD2,TRBV5-1,TGCGCCAGCAGCTTGTCCTCGGGACTAGCGGGGGCTTCACCGCAGATCACAGATACGCAGTATTTT,CASSLSSGLAGASPQITDTQYF
TRBJ1-6,-,TRBD1,TRBV6-5,TGTGCCAGCAGTTACGGGTGGGACAGGGGGTGGGCACCCCTCCACTTT,CASSYGWDRGWAPLHF
TRBJ2-7,-,TRBD1,TRBV12-5,TGTGCTAGTGGTTTGGTACAATACAGGGGGACATACGAGCAGTACTTC,CASGLVQYRGTYEQYF
TRBJ1-1,-,-,TRBV27,TGTGCCAGCAGTCTTTTCCAGGGATTCACTGAAGCTTTCTTT,CASSLFQGFTEAFF
TRBJ1-4,few,TRBD1,TRBV27,TGTGCCAGCAGGGATAAAGGACAGGGGGCGGAAAAACTGTTTTTT,CASRDKGQGAEKLFF
TRBJ1-5,-,TRBD1,TRBV2,TGTGCCAGCGGTTGGGTGTCCCGAGACAGGGGCTCGGATCAGCCCCAGCATTTT,CASGWVSRDRGSDQPQHF
TRBJ2-5,-,TRBD1,TRBV6-1,TGTGCCAGCAGGTTAGGACAGGGGGCCCAAGAGACCCAGTACTTC,CASRLGQGAQETQYF
TRBJ1-2,once,-,TRBV28,TGTGCCAGCAGTTTATGGGGTACGGGTCCCGCTAACTATGGCTACACCTTC,CASSLWGTGPANYGYTF
TRBJ2-7,-,-,TRBV11-2,TGTGCCAGCAGCTTAATTGGCAGGCCCTACGAGCAGTACTTC,CASSLIGRPYEQYF
TRBJ1-4,-,-,TRBV6-1,TGTGCCAGCACTTCGGACTTCTATGAAAAACTGTTTTTT,CASTSDFYEKLFF
TRBJ2-7,-,TRBD2,TRBV7-9,TGTGCCAGCAGCTCTAGCGGGGGGACGTCCTACGAGCAGTACTTC,CASSSSGGTSYEQYF
TRBJ2-1,-,TRBD2,TRBV11-2,TGTGCCAGCAGCTTAGTAAGCGGGGTGGATGAGCAGTTCTTC,CASSLVSGVDEQFF
TRBJ2-3,-,-,TRBV6-5,TGTGCCAGCAGTTACTCTCGCGGGCAGGGCACAGATACGCAGTATTTT,CASSYSRGQGTDTQYF
TRBJ2-1,-,TRBD2,TRBV9,TGTGCCAGCAGCCCAAGCGGGGGGTACAATGAGCAGTTCTTC,CASSPSGGYNEQFF
TRBJ2-7,-,TRBD2,TRBV19,TGTGCCAGTAGTCCTTTGGGAAGCGGGGGGGCCTCCCGGAACTACGAGCAGTACTTC,CASSPLGSGGASRNYEQYF
TRBJ2-1,-,TRBD2,TRBV14,TGTGCCAGCAGCCAGAGAAGTAGCGGGGGGGTTTACAATGAGCAGTTCTTC,CASSQRSSGGVYNEQFF